The subject of this entry is one TCR beta chain. This clone has just one count. No cognate antigen has been identified for it. No qualities accompany the bases; no much larger clone lies one base away. This sample stems from a study of blood T cell repertoires in COVID-19 (TCRdb year 2020). Notes on the research overall: Samples covering the acute and convalescent phases of COVID-19 were provided by collaborators in the United States, Italy and Spain. The prospective study material was composed of cDNA or gDNA derived from T cells, B-cell-depleted T cells, or PBMCs. Deeply sampled blood TCRbeta repertoires from subjects exposed to, actively infected with, or recovered from COVID-19 were included in the dataset. A freely available public database, intended as a resource for researchers studying the immune response to SARS-CoV-2, is where the repertoires were released. The samples were drawn from two sources: the first 160 participants of the ongoing ImmuneRACE study, and 1,200 or so subjects contributed by 6 global collaborators. The sample metadata nearly always contained a de-identified subject ID, COVID-19 status, age in years and sex. Where available, HLA class I and class II types were taken from metadata supplied by the sample provider and were not determined by assay-based typing.

The CDR3 runs 16 amino acids, cysteine and phenylalanine included. Left in the record is the CDR3 DNA by itself, 48 bases read in frame from the first base. CDR1 and CDR2, per the germline V gene, are SGHDN and FVKESK. Cut back by 3 bases and 1 base, the V and J ends lie 16 bases apart. TCRbeta CDR3 regions were amplified from genomic DNA using the immunoSEQ Assay, a bias-controlled multiplex PCR. On the authors' methods: Within the assay, amplification of reference gene primers was used to estimate how many nucleated cells each sample contained. To quantify the absolute abundance of each unique TCRbeta CDR3 rearrangement, sequence reads were collapsed and filtered. For each sample, productive Simpson clonality was calculated as the square root of Simpson's diversity index over productive rearrangements. What TCRdb holds here is the immuneACCESS table cut down to in-frame rearrangements. Part of the clones is not present; checked against another copy, under half of the missing clones reflect an unresolved V gene, and the others are unexplained. The DNA gave D and trimming, while V, J and clone size come from that table. Within this sample are about 110,000 clones, with roughly 85% of them counted one time only. Roughly an eighth of the sample lies in the top ten.

The paper as a whole reports these results and caveats: Clinical and demographic metadata were provided uncurated, with the amount varying by source and participant.

Each collaborating institution followed its own protocols to collect whole blood in K2EDTA tubes. Collaborator samples were shipped for TCRbeta analysis as frozen whole blood, isolated PBMCs, or DNA extracted from either sample type. The sample was peripheral blood. The clonotype was recovered from a human donor in a cohort sampled during active COVID-19. The rearranged segments are TRBV14 and TRBJ2-7; 5 matching bases give a weak D call of TRBD1. The CDR3: CASSHGTGPLSYEQYF. The nucleotides are TGTGCCAGCAGCCATGGAACAGGCCCCTTATCCTACGAGCAGTACTTC.